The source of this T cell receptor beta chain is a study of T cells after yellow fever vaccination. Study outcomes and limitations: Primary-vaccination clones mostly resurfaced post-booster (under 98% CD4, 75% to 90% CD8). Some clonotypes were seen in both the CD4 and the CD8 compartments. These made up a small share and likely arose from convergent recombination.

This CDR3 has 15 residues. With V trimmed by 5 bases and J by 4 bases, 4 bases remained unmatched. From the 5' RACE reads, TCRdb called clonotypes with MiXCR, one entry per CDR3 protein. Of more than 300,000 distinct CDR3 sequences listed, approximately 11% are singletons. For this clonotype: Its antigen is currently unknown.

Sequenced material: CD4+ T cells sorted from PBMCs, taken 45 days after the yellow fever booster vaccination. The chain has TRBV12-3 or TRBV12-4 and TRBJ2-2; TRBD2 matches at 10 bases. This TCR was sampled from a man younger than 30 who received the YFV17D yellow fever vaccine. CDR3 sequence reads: CASSIRLAGTGELFF. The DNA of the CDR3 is TGTGCCAGCAGTATCCGACTAGCGGGCACCGGGGAGCTGTTTTTT.